This T cell receptor (beta chain) was profiled in a study of control samples from healthy donors and cancer patients. Data came from immunoSEQ multiplex PCR; TCRdb stores just in-frame clones and leaves some out. The sample lists some 64,000 clones, roughly nine tenths occurring once. This clone has only one observation. Per the germline V gene, CDR1 is GTSNPN and CDR2 is SVGIG (reference sequence). The CDR3 extends over 16 amino acids. V shed 2 bases and J 8 bases; nucleotides not matched to a gene: 10. Specimen: PBMCs. The V and J genes are TRBV30 and TRBJ2-1; 12 bases agree with TRBD2. The source of this sequence is a woman in her 50s with colorectal cancer. CDR3 loop: CAWSIRRLAGAHEQFF. In DNA, the CDR3 is TGTGCCTGGAGTATCCGCAGACTAGCGGGAGCCCATGAGCAGTTCTTC.